The 26 T cell receptor beta chains in this list originate from one sample, sequenced in a study of T cells after yellow fever vaccination. TCRdb reprocessed the 5' RACE reads via MiXCR and lists one record per CDR3 protein. This sample has around 350,000 distinct CDR3 sequences, with 6.2% found just once. The sample was PBMCs, taken 5 days after the yellow fever booster vaccination. These receptors all come from a man in his thirties or forties who received the YFV17D yellow fever vaccine.

CDR3 in amino acids: CASSLKGFADTQYF. For the CDR3, the DNA is TGCGCCAGCAGCCTCAAGGGCTTTGCAGATACGCAGTATTTT. The chain uses TRBV4-3 and TRBJ2-3, with unresolved D. In germline, CDR1 is LGHNA, CDR2 YSLEER. The CDR3 runs to 14 residues. Trimming stripped 4 bases from V and 4 bases from J, with 12 bases between.

This clonotype was counted many times. The genes are TRBV7-8 and TRBJ2-1; 8 bases map to TRBD2. This CDR3 has 15 residues. V lost 3 bases and J lost 2; bases outside the gene matches: 3. Germline CDR1 and CDR2: SGHVS and FQNEAQ. The DNA for the CDR3 is TGTGCCAGCAGCTTGGGACTAGGCGCCTACAATGAGCAGTTCTTC. Translated, it gives CASSLGLGAYNEQFF. Together with reference TRBV7-8 and TRBJ2-1, the CDR3 gives the full variable domain: GAGVSQSPRYKVAKRGQDVALRCDPISGHVSLFWYQQALGQGPEFLTYFQNEAQLDKSGLPSDRFFAERPEGSVSTLKIQRTQQEDSAVYLCASSLGLGAYNEQFFGPGTRLTVL.

This clonotype was detected many times. This chain links TRBV6-5 with TRBJ2-3; 8 bases match TRBD2. Germline-derived CDR1 and CDR2 are MNHEY and SVGAGI. Trimming at V came to 7 bases and at J to 1 base, leaving 4 bases not matched to a gene. This CDR3 is built from 14 residues. CDR3 amino acids: CASTGREGTDTQYF. DNA of the CDR3: TGTGCCAGCACGGGGCGGGAGGGCACAGATACGCAGTATTTT.

This clonotype was seen repeatedly, ten times or more. The chain is built from TRBV10-2 and TRBJ2-1, with D perhaps matching TRBD2 (6 bases). CDR3 length equals 15 residues. Deletions cut 4 bases from V and 7 bases from J, with 17 bases between. Germline CDR1 reads WSHSY; CDR2 reads SAAADI. CDR3 in DNA: TGCGCCAGCAGTGGGCCCCTCGGTGGGAGGAATGAGCAGTTCTTC. Its translation is CASSGPLGGRNEQFF.

The chain combines TRBV30 with TRBJ2-3; possibly TRBD1 or TRBD2 for D (5 bases each). The CDR3 totals 14 residues. Germline assignment: CDR1 GTSNPN and CDR2 SVGIG (reference sequence). Trimming cost V 1 base and J 3 bases, with 11 bases left between them. The CDR3 spells CAWSAWGKTDTQYF. CDR3 DNA: TGTGCCTGGAGTGCGTGGGGGAAAACAGATACGCAGTATTTT.

This clonotype was seen more than once but under ten times. CDR3 nucleotides: TGTGCCAGCAGCCCGAGGAACGCGGCCCAAGAGACCCAGTACTTC. It is translated as CASSPRNAAQETQYF. V gene TRBV7-9 combines with J gene TRBJ2-5; D is undetermined. Trimming left V 5 bases short and J 1 base short, with 14 bases between. CDR1 SEHNR and CDR2 FQNEAQ come from the germline V gene (reference sequence). The CDR3 is made up of 15 amino acids.

This clonotype was counted many times. This chain joins TRBV7-2 and TRBJ1-5, with 7 bases fitting TRBD1. The germline V gene has CDR1 SGHTA and CDR2 FQGNSA. The length of the CDR3 is 15 residues. V shed 1 base and J 2 bases; nucleotides not matched to a gene: 2. The CDR3 is CASSLEGAGNQPQHF. CDR3 bases: TGTGCCAGCAGCTTAGAGGGGGCGGGCAATCAGCCCCAGCATTTT.

The rearrangement links TRBV6-1 to TRBJ2-3, with D tentatively TRBD2 (5 bases). The CDR3 is 14 residues long. V lost 7 bases and J lost 0, with 11 bases in between. Per germline, CDR1 MNHNS and CDR2 SASEGT. The CDR3, as DNA: TGTGCCAGCAATCTAGCAAGTAGCACAGATACGCAGTATTTT. This encodes CASNLASSTDTQYF.

The chain combines TRBV27 with TRBJ2-1; no clear D gene. V shed 4 bases and J shed 3 bases, with 7 bases lying between them. CDR1 MNHEY and CDR2 SMNVEV come from the germline V gene (reference sequence). The CDR3 is made up of 13 amino acids. For the CDR3, the DNA is TGTGCCAGCAGTTGGGGTTTCTACAATGAGCAGTTCTTC. Translating it yields CASSWGFYNEQFF.

This clonotype was picked up a small number of times. V usage is TRBV5-8 and J usage is TRBJ1-5; 7 bases are a match to TRBD1. CDR3 length equals 15 residues. The junction had 9 bases not matched to a gene; V was cut back by 4 bases and J by 5 bases. Per germline, CDR1 SGHTS and CDR2 YDEGEE. CDR3 sequence (DNA): TGTGCCAGCAGCCAACTTTGGAGGGGGCATCAGCCCCAGCATTTT. Its translation: CASSQLWRGHQPQHF.

CDR3 amino acids: CASSASSGRGNYEQYF. As DNA, the CDR3 is TGTGCCAGCAGCGCGAGTAGCGGGAGGGGTAACTACGAGCAGTACTTC. V gene TRBV7-2 combines with J gene TRBJ2-7; 11 nucleotides align to TRBD2. In germline, CDR1 is SGHTA, CDR2 FQGNSA. The CDR3 has 16 amino acids. Trimming cost V 5 bases and J 3 bases; bases outside gene matches: 9.

The J gene is TRBJ2-7, the V gene TRBV7-2; tentatively, D is TRBD1 (5 bases). Germline values: CDR1 SGHTA, CDR2 FQGNSA. This CDR3 spans 13 amino acids. V was pared by 4 bases and J by 10 bases, with 17 bases between. This chain's CDR3 is CASSSHQTGIQYF. The CDR3 DNA reads TGTGCCAGCAGCTCACACCAAACAGGTATACAGTACTTC.

This clonotype was detected many times. The CDR3 DNA follows: TGTGCCAGCAGCTTATACTCCGGGGGCACCGGGGAGCTGTTTTTT. Residues: CASSLYSGGTGELFF. The rearrangement links TRBV7-9 to TRBJ2-2; tentatively, D is TRBD2 (6 bases). Germline CDR1 is SEHNR and CDR2 is FQNEAQ (reference sequence). This CDR3 is 15 amino acids long. V was trimmed by 2 bases and J by 4 bases, leaving 11 bases between them.

Many counts were recorded for this clonotype. This chain uses TRBV20-1 with TRBJ2-7; tentatively, D is TRBD2 (5 bases). CDR1 DFQATT and CDR2 SNEGSKA come from the germline V gene (reference sequence). V lost 3 bases and J 3 bases, leaving 15 bases between the germline ends. This CDR3 contains 14 residues. The CDR3 DNA is TGCAGTGCTAGCCAGGACCACCGGGGCTACGAGCAGTACTTC. Translation gives CSASQDHRGYEQYF.

The chain carries TRBV14 and TRBJ1-1, with D unresolved. Per the germline V gene, CDR1 is SGHDN and CDR2 is FVKESK. CDR3 length equals 13 residues. V dropped 4 bases and J dropped 4 bases, with 10 bases sitting between them. This CDR3 reads CASSLLSSTEAFF. The CDR3 nucleotides are TGTGCCAGCAGCCTCCTTTCGTCCACTGAAGCTTTCTTT. Based on the CDR3 plus reference TRBV14 and TRBJ1-1, the full variable domain is EAGVTQFPSHSVIEKGQTVTLRCDPISGHDNLYWYRRVMGKEIKFLLHFVKESKQDESGMPNNRFLAERTGGTYSTLKVQPAELEDSGVYFCASSLLSSTEAFFGQGTRLTVV.

The table lists this clonotype with many counts. The V call is TRBV15, the J call TRBJ2-3, with D unresolved. Trimming took off 0 bases at V and 5 bases at J, with 12 bases between the two ends. The CDR3 runs to 15 residues. Germline values: CDR1 LNHNV, CDR2 YYDKDF (reference sequence). CDR3 DNA sequence: TGTGCCACCAGCAGAGAGGCCGTCGCGCAAGATACGCAGTATTTT. It specifies CATSREAVAQDTQYF.

This chain uses TRBV25-1 with TRBJ2-7; 14 nucleotides agree with TRBD2. Per the germline V gene, CDR1 is MGHDK and CDR2 is SYGVNS. CDR3 length equals 22 residues. Trimming took 4 bases from V and 0 from J; bases not matched to a gene: 20. In DNA, the CDR3 is TGTGCCAGCAGTGGACCTACCGGGACTAGCGGGAGTAGAGGTGCGGGCTCCTACGAGCAGTACTTC. It codes for CASSGPTGTSGSRGAGSYEQYF.

There are a few counts of this clonotype. CDR3 residues: CASSFDRVAEAFF. CDR3 coding DNA: TGTGCCAGCAGCTTCGACAGGGTTGCTGAAGCTTTCTTT. The chain uses TRBV11-2 and TRBJ1-1; 7 nucleotides align to TRBD1. Unmatched junction bases numbered 4, after V lost 3 bases and J lost 6 bases. Germline V lookup: CDR1 SGHAT, CDR2 FQNNGV. The CDR3 runs 13 residues.

This clonotype was recorded at least ten times. The chain joins TRBV7-6 to TRBJ2-1, with TRBD1 as a possible D gene (6 bases). CDR3 length: 16 residues. Germline CDR1 and CDR2: SGHVS and FNYEAQ. The V end lost 6 bases, the J end lost 0 bases, and 15 bases lay between the germline ends. The CDR3 DNA follows: TGTGCCAGCAGTACCTGGCAGGGGAGCTCCTACAATGAGCAGTTCTTC. Amino acids: CASSTWQGSSYNEQFF.

This clonotype appeared a few times. The chain recombines TRBV5-1 with TRBJ2-2; 8 bases line up with TRBD2. After removal of 4 bases from V and 0 bases from J, the junction contained 2 bases not matched to a gene. The CDR3 runs 15 residues. The germline V gene has CDR1 SGHRS and CDR2 YFSETQ. The CDR3 is CASSPGLANTGELFF. CDR3 nucleotide sequence: TGCGCCAGCAGCCCGGGACTAGCGAACACCGGGGAGCTGTTTTTT.

The chain uses TRBV28 and TRBJ2-7; a weak D match, TRBD2 (6 bases). CDR3 length: 14 amino acids. Trimming cost V 2 bases and J 2 bases, with 10 bases left between them. Germline V gene lookup returns CDR1 MDHEN and CDR2 SYDVKM. Here the CDR3 DNA reads TGTGCCAGCAGTTTACCGGGAGAGGCCTACGAGCAGTACTTC. Its translation is CASSLPGEAYEQYF.

This clonotype was detected many times. This chain links TRBV6-4 with TRBJ2-1; D is perhaps TRBD2 (6 bases). Looked up from germline, CDR1 is MRHNA and CDR2 is SNTAGT. Trimming pared 5 bases from V and 8 bases from J, leaving 16 bases between. The CDR3 spans 14 residues. CDR3 sequence reads: CASSPAGGRHEQFF. The CDR3 nucleotides read TGTGCCAGCAGTCCAGCTGGGGGGAGGCATGAGCAGTTCTTC.

This clonotype was seen a handful of times. The chain links TRBV6-2 or TRBV6-3 to TRBJ2-1; D not certain. Deletions cut 0 bases from V and 3 bases from J, with 6 bases between. There are 14 residues in the CDR3. CDR1 MNHEY and CDR2 SVGEGT come from the germline V gene. Here the CDR3 DNA reads TGTGCCAGCAGTTACTCGGGAAACTACAATGAGCAGTTCTTC. It is translated as CASSYSGNYNEQFF.

V usage is TRBV7-2 and J usage is TRBJ2-1; 9 bases are a match to TRBD2. CDR3 length: 16 residues. Germline CDR1 SGHTA, CDR2 FQGNSA. J was trimmed by 0 bases and V by 5 bases; bases with no gene match: 5. CDR3: CASSKNSGSSYNEQFF. Here the CDR3 DNA reads TGTGCCAGCAGCAAAAATAGCGGGAGCTCCTACAATGAGCAGTTCTTC.

This rearrangement joins TRBV7-2 to TRBJ1-6; 7 bases map to TRBD1. The V gene end was trimmed by 5 bases and the J gene end by 12 bases; junction bases not matched to a gene: 7. The CDR3 sequence is 13 residues long. Germline V gives CDR1 SGHTA, CDR2 FQGNSA. In DNA, the CDR3 is TGTGCCAGCAGCGGAGACAGGGTGTTACCCCTCCACTTT. Its translation is CASSGDRVLPLHF.

This clonotype has at least ten counts. The genes are TRBV7-2 and TRBJ2-1, with 7 nucleotides matching TRBD2. V lost 4 bases to trimming and J lost 12 bases; unmatched junction nucleotides: 12. In germline, CDR1 is SGHTA, CDR2 FQGNSA. The CDR3 covers 14 residues. DNA for the CDR3: TGTGCCAGCAGCTGGGGGGGATCCACTATGGGGCAGTTCTTC. This translates into CASSWGGSTMGQFF.